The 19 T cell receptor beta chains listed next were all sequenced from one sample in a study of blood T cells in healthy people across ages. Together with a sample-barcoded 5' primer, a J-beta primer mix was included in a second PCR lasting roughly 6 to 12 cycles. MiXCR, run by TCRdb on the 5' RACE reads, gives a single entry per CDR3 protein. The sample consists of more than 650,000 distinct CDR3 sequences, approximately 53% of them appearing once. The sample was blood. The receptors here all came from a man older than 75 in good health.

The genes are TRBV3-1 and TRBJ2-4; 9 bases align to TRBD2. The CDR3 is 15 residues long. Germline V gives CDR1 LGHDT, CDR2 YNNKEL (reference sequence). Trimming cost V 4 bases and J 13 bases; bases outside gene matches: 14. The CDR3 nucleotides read TGTGCCAGCAGCCTACTAGCGGGTGGGGTGAGGGAGCAGTACTTC. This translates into CASSLLAGGVREQYF.

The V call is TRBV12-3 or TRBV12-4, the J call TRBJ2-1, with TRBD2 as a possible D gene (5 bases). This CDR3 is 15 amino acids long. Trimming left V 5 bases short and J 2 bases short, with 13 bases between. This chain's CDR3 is CASSGAGVPYNEQFF. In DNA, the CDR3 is TGTGCCAGCAGTGGTGCCGGGGTCCCCTACAATGAGCAGTTCTTC.

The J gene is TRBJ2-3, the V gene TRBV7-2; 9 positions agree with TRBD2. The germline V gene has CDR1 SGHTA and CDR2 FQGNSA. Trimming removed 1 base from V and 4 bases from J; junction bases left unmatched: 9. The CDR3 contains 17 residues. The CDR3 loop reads CASSLDKGTSRPDTQYF. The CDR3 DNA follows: TGTGCCAGCAGCTTAGACAAGGGGACTAGCAGACCAGATACGCAGTATTTT.

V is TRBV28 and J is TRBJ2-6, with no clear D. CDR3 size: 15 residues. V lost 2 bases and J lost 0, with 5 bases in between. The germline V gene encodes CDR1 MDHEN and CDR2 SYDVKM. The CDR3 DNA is TGTGCCAGCAGTTTAATGAGCTCTGGGGCCAACGTCCTGACTTTC. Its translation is CASSLMSSGANVLTF. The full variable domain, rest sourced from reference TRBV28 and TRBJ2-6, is DVKVTQSSRYLVKRTGEKVFLECVQDMDHENMFWYRQDPGLGLRLIYFSYDVKMKEKGDIPEGYSVSREKKERFSLILESASTNQTSMYLCASSLMSSGANVLTFGAGSRLTVL.

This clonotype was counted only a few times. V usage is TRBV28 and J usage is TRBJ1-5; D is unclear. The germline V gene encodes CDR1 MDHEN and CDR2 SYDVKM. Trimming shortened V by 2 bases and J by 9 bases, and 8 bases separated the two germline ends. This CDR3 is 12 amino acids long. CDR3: CASSLSLRPQHF. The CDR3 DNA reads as TGTGCCAGCAGTTTAAGTCTTCGGCCCCAGCATTTT.

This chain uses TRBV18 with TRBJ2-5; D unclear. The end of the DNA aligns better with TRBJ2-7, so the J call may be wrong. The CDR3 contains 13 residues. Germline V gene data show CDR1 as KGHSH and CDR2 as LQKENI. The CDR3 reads CASSPHLIYEQYF. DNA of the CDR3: TGTGCCAGCTCACCACATCTCATATACGAGCAGTACTTC.

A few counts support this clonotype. The CDR3 loop reads CASSLPGHGTYEQYF. CDR3 DNA sequence: TGTGCCAGCAGTCTACCGGGACACGGAACCTACGAGCAGTACTTC. V and J are TRBV12-3 or TRBV12-4 and TRBJ2-7; D possibly corresponds to TRBD1 (6 bases). Trimming cost V 5 bases and J 2 bases, with 16 bases left between them. The CDR3 sequence is 15 residues long.

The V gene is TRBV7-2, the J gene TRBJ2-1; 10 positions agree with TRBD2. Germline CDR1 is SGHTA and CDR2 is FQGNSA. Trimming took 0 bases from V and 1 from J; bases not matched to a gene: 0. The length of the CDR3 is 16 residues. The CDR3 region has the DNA TGTGCCAGCAGCTTAGCTAGCGGGAGGTCCTACAATGAGCAGTTCTTC. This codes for CASSLASGRSYNEQFF.

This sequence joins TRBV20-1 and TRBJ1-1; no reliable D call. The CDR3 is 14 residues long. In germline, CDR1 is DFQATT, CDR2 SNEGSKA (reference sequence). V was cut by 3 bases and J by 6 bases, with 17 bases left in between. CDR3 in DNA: TGCAGTGCTAGGGCCCCGGGAGCTAGGTCTGAAGCTTTCTTT. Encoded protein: CSARAPGARSEAFF.

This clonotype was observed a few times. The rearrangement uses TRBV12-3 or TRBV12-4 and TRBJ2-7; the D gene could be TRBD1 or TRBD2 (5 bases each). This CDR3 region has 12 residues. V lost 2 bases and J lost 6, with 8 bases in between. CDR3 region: CASSLKGTEQYF. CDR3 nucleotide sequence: TGTGCCAGCAGTTTAAAGGGGACCGAGCAGTACTTC.

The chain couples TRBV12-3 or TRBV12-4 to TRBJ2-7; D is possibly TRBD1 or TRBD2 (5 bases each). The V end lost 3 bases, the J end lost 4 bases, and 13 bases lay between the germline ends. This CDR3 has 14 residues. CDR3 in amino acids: CASSFIRGDYEQYF. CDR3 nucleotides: TGTGCCAGCAGTTTTATCCGGGGCGATTACGAGCAGTACTTC.

The CDR3: CASSKDRASNQPQHF. Written as DNA, the CDR3 is TGTGCCAGCAGCAAGGACAGGGCTAGCAATCAGCCCCAGCATTTT. This rearrangement joins TRBV7-9 to TRBJ1-5, with TRBD1 identical over 8 bases. The V gene's germline CDR1 is SEHNR and CDR2 FQNEAQ (reference sequence). The CDR3 loop spans 15 amino acids. V shed 5 bases, J shed 0 bases, and the junction held 3 bases outside the gene matches.

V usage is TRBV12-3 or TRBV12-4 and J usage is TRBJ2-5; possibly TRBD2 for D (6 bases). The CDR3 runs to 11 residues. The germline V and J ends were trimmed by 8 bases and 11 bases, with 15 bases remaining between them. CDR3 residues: CASWGRGGQYF. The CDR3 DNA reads TGTGCCAGCTGGGGGAGAGGAGGGCAGTACTTC.

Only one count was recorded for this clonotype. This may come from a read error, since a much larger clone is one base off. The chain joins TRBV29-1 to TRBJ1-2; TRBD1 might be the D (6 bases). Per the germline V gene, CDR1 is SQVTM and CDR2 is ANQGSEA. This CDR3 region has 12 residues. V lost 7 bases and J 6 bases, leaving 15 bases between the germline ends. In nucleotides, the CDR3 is TGCAGCGGAAGCAGGGGAAGGGATGGCTACACCTTC. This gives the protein CSGSRGRDGYTF.

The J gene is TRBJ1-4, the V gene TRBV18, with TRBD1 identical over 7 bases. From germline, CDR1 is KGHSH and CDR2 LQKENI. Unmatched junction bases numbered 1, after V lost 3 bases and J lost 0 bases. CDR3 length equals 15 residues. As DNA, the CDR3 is TGTGCCAGCTCACCGACAGGGTCAACTAATGAAAAACTGTTTTTT. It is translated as CASSPTGSTNEKLFF.

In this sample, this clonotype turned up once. CDR3 nucleotides: TGTGCCAGCAGCCGAAGACTAGCGGGAGGCAGCGATACGCAGTATTTT. Translated: CASSRRLAGGSDTQYF. The genes are TRBV6-5 and TRBJ2-3; 13 bases are shared with TRBD2. Trimming took 6 bases from V and 6 from J; bases not matched to a gene: 9. CDR1 MNHEY and CDR2 SVGAGI come from the germline V gene. The CDR3 is made up of 16 amino acids.

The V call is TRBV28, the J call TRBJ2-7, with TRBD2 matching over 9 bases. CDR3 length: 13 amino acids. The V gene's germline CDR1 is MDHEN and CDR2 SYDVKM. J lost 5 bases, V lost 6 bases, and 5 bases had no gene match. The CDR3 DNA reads TGTGCCAGCAGGGCGGGGGGGGGAAACGAGCAGTACTTC. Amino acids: CASRAGGGNEQYF.

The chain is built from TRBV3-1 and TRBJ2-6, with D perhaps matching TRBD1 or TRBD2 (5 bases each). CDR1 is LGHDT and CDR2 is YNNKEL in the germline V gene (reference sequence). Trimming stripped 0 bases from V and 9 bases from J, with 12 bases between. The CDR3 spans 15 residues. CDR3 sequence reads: CASSQEMRGVNVLTF. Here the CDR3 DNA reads TGTGCCAGCAGCCAAGAAATGAGGGGTGTCAACGTCCTGACTTTC.

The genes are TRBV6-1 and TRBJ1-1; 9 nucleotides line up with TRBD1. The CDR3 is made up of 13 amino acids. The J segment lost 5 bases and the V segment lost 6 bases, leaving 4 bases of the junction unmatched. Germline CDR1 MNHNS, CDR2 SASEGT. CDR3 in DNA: TGTGCCAGCAGGCCGACAGGGGGAACTGAAGCTTTCTTT. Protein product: CASRPTGGTEAFF.